These 13 T cell receptor beta chains came from one sample sequenced in a study of blood T cell repertoires in COVID-19. The table came from immunoSEQ multiplex PCR; TCRdb's copy has only in-frame clones and leaves some out. The repertoire holds approximately 180,000 clones, with around 82% as singletons. The source material was PBMCs or T cells enriched from blood (not recorded which). The receptors originated from a woman aged 60-75 years with acute COVID-19.

This chain links TRBV7-8 with TRBJ2-3; 7 bases match TRBD2. CDR3 length equals 15 residues. Germline V CDR1 and CDR2: SGHVS, FQNEAQ. V gave up 5 bases and J gave up 2 bases; unmatched junction bases: 7. Here the CDR3 reads CASSPWGGTTDTQYF. Here the CDR3 DNA reads TGTGCCAGCAGCCCTTGGGGGGGGACCACAGATACGCAGTATTTT.

The V and J genes are TRBV5-4 and TRBJ2-7, with 9 nucleotides matching TRBD1. Trimming took 4 bases from V and 7 from J; bases not matched to a gene: 12. The CDR3 loop spans 15 amino acids. Germline V gives CDR1 SGHNT, CDR2 YYREEE (reference sequence). The CDR3 coding sequence is TGTGCCAGCAGCGGACAGGGGATAGCGCCCGAAGAGCAGTACTTC. It translates to CASSGQGIAPEEQYF.

This sequence joins TRBV27 and TRBJ1-5; D possibly corresponds to TRBD1 (5 bases). Germline V gene data show CDR1 as MNHEY and CDR2 as SMNVEV (reference sequence). V was pared by 4 bases and J by 9 bases, with 19 bases between. CDR3 length: 15 amino acids. The CDR3 bases are TGTGCCAGCAGTTCGTATACCGGGGGTTCAGGGCCCCAGCATTTT. Translated: CASSSYTGGSGPQHF.

This clone was counted only a few times. The chain has TRBV15 and TRBJ1-6, with 9 bases aligning to TRBD1. V lost 5 bases, J lost 7 bases, and 15 bases stayed unmatched. Germline loops: CDR1 LNHNV, CDR2 YYDKDF (reference sequence). CDR3 size: 18 residues. The CDR3 sequence is CATSGRGPGTGTNSPLHF. CDR3 DNA: TGTGCCACCAGCGGAAGGGGGCCCGGGACAGGGACAAATTCACCCCTCCACTTT.

This clone qualifies as medium-sized (0.01 to 0.1%). The chain is built from TRBV19 and TRBJ1-2; TRBD1 agrees at 12 bases. The germline CDR1 and CDR2 sequences are LNHDA and SQIVND (reference sequence). The CDR3 runs to 15 residues. V lost 5 bases and J lost 7; bases outside the gene matches: 8. The CDR3 spells CASSDGGQGAVGYTF. The CDR3 coding sequence is TGTGCCAGTAGTGACGGGGGACAGGGGGCGGTTGGCTACACCTTC.

This rearrangement joins TRBV12-3 or TRBV12-4 to TRBJ2-3; 12 bases match TRBD2. The CDR3 runs 12 residues. The V and J ends lost 4 bases and 12 bases, in that order; junction bases with no gene match: 2. CDR3 in DNA: TGTGCCAGCAGTTCACTAGCGGGGGGTCAGTATTTT. This encodes CASSSLAGGQYF.

The genes are TRBV5-6 and TRBJ1-1, with 9 bases matching TRBD1. Germline CDR1 reads SGHDT; CDR2 reads YYEEEE. The V and J ends lost 1 base and 0 bases, in that order; junction bases with no gene match: 4. CDR3 length equals 16 residues. The DNA of the CDR3 is TGTGCCAGCAGCTTGACCGACAGGGGGATGAACACTGAAGCTTTCTTT. It codes for CASSLTDRGMNTEAFF.

The rearrangement uses TRBV28 and TRBJ1-2; tentatively, D is TRBD1 (5 bases). Trimming shortened V by 7 bases and J by 6 bases, and 21 bases separated the two germline ends. Germline CDR1 reads MDHEN; CDR2 reads SYDVKM. This CDR3 region has 15 residues. CDR3 sequence: CASIPSPRVLDGYTF. CDR3 sequence (DNA): TGTGCCAGCATCCCTTCTCCCAGGGTTCTGGATGGCTACACCTTC.

The rearrangement links TRBV9 to TRBJ1-6; 8 bases are a match to TRBD1. CDR3 size: 17 residues. From germline, CDR1 is SGDLS and CDR2 YYNGEE. The trim removed 0 bases at V and 7 bases at J, leaving 9 bases unmatched. CDR3 sequence reads: CASSVGYRGSGNSPLHF. The DNA of the CDR3 is TGTGCCAGCAGCGTAGGCTACAGGGGGAGTGGGAATTCACCCCTCCACTTT.

The chain couples TRBV12-3 or TRBV12-4 to TRBJ1-1, with 7 bases fitting TRBD1. CDR3 length: 13 residues. With 8 bases clipped from V and 1 base from J, the junction kept 4 bases outside the gene matches. The CDR3 here is CASVGTANTEAFF. As DNA, the CDR3 is TGTGCCAGCGTCGGGACAGCGAACACTGAAGCTTTCTTT.

The CDR3 DNA follows: TGTGCCAGCTCACCGGGACAGGGGGCTTTCTACGAGCAGTACTTC. Translated, it gives CASSPGQGAFYEQYF. This chain connects TRBV18 to TRBJ2-7; 12 nucleotides match TRBD1. This CDR3 region has 15 residues. With 3 bases clipped from V and 3 bases from J, the junction kept 3 bases outside the gene matches. Germline V lookup: CDR1 KGHSH, CDR2 LQKENI.

The chain has TRBV5-1 and TRBJ1-1; tentatively, D is TRBD1 (5 bases). In germline, CDR1 is SGHRS, CDR2 YFSETQ. This CDR3 spans 14 amino acids. V shed 0 bases and J shed 4 bases, with 10 bases lying between them. The chain's CDR3 is CASSLEAGITEAFF. The CDR3 DNA is TGCGCCAGCAGCTTGGAGGCAGGGATCACTGAAGCTTTCTTT.

This chain uses TRBV28 with TRBJ1-5; possible D gene TRBD1, 6 bases. This CDR3 is 19 amino acids long. Trimming stripped 2 bases from V and 1 base from J, with 21 bases between. CDR1 is MDHEN and CDR2 is SYDVKM in the germline V gene. This CDR3 reads CASSLASLKQGGSNQPQHF. The CDR3 nucleotides read TGTGCCAGCAGTTTAGCCTCCTTGAAACAGGGCGGGAGCAATCAGCCCCAGCATTTT.